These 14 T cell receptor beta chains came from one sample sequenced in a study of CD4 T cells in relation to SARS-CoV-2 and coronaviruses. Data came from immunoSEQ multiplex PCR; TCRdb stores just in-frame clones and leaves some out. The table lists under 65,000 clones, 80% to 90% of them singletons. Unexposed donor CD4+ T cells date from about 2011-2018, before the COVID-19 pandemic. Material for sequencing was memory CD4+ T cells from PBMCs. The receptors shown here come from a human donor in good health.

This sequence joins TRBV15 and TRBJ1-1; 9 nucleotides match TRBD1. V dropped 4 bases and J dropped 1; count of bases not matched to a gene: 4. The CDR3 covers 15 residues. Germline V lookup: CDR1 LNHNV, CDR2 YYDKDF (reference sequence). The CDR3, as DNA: TGTGCCACCAGCAAAAACAGGGGGCCGAACACTGAAGCTTTCTTT. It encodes CATSKNRGPNTEAFF.

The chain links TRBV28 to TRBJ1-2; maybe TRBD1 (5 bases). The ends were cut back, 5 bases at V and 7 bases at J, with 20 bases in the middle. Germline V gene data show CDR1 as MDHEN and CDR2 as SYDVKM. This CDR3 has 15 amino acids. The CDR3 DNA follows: TGTGCCAGCAGTATCGCCCAGGGATCGTTGAGTGGCTACACCTTC. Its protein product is CASSIAQGSLSGYTF.

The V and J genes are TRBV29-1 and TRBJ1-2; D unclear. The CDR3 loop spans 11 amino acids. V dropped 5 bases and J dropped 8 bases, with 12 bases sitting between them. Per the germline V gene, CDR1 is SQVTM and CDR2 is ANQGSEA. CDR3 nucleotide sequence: TGCAGCGTTCAGCCGATCGGAGGCTACACCTTC. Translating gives CSVQPIGGYTF.

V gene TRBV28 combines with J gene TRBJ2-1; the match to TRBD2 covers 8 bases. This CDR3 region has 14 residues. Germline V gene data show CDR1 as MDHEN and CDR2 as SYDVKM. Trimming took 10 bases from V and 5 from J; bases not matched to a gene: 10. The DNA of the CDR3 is TGTGCCACGGGGGGGAAACCCCCGGACAATGAGCAGTTCTTC. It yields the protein CATGGKPPDNEQFF.

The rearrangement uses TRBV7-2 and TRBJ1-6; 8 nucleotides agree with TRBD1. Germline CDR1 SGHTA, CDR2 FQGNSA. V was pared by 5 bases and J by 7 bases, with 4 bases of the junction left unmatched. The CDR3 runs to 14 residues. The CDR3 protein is CASSPQGGNSPLHF. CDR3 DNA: TGTGCCAGCAGCCCACAGGGGGGGAATTCACCCCTCCACTTT.

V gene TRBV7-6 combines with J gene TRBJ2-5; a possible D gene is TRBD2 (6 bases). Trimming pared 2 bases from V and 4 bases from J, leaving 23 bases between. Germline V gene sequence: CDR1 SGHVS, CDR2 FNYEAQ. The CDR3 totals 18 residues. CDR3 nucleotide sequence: TGTGCCAGCAGCTTATCGGAAGGGCGGAGGGAGTTCGGAGAGACCCAGTACTTC. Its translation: CASSLSEGRREFGETQYF.

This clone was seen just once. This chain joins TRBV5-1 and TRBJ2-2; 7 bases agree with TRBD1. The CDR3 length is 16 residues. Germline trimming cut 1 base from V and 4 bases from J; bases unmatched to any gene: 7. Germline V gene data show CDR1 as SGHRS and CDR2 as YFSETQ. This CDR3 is CASSLQTGLSTGELFF. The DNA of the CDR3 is TGCGCCAGCAGCTTGCAGACAGGGCTTAGCACCGGGGAGCTGTTTTTT.

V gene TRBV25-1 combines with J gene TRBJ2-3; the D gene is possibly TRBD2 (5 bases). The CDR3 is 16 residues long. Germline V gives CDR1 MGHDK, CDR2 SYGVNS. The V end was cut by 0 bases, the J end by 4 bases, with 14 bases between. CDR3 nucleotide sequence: TGTGCCAGCAGTGAATATCGCGGAGGAGGCGCAGATACGCAGTATTTT. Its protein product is CASSEYRGGGADTQYF.

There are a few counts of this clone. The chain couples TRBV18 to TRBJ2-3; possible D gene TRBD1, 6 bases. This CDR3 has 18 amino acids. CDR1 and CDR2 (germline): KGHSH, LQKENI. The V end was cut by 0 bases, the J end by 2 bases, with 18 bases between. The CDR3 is CASSPPSFSGAITDTQYF. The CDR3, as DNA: TGTGCCAGCTCACCACCTTCCTTTTCAGGGGCTATCACAGATACGCAGTATTTT.

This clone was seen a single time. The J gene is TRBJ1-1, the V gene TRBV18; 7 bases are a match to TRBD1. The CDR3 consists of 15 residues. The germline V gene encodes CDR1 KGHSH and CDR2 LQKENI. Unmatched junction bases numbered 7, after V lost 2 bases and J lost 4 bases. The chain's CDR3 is CASSPGARGATEAFF. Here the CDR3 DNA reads TGTGCCAGCTCACCAGGCGCCAGGGGGGCCACTGAAGCTTTCTTT.

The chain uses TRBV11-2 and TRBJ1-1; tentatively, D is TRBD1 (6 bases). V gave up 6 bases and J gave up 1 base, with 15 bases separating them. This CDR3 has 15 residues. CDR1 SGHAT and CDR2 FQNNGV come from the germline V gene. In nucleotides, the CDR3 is TGTGCCAGCAGGATAGTCGGGGGCTGGAACACTGAAGCTTTCTTT. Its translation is CASRIVGGWNTEAFF.

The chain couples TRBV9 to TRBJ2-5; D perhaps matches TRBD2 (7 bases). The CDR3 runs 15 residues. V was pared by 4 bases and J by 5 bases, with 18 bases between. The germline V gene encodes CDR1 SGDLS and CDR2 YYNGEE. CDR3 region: CASSRGEGGRETQYF. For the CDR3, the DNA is TGTGCCAGCAGCAGGGGGGAGGGAGGGAGGGAGACCCAGTACTTC. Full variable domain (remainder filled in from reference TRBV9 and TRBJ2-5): DSGVTQTPKHLITATGQRVTLRCSPRSGDLSVYWYQQSLDQGLQFLIQYYNGEERAKGNILERFSAQQFPDLHSELNLSSLELGDSALYFCASSRGEGGRETQYFGPGTRLLVL.

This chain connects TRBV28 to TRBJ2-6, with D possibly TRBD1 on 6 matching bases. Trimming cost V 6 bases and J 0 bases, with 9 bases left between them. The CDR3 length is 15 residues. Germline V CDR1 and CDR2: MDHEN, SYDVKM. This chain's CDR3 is CASRRQVSGANVLTF. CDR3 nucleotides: TGTGCCAGCAGGCGACAGGTCTCTGGGGCCAACGTCCTGACTTTC.

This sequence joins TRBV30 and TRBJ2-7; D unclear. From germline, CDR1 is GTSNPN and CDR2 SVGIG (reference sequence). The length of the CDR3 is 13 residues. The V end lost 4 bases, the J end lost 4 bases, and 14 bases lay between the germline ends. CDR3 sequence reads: CAWIGKGRYEQYF. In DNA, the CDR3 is TGTGCCTGGATAGGGAAAGGAAGGTACGAGCAGTACTTC.